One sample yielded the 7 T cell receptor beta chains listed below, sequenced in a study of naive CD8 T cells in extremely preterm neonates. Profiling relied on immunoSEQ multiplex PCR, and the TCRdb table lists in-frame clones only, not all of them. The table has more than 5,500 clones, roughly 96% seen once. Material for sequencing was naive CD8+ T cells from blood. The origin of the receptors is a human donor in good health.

Here the CDR3 DNA reads TGTGCCAGCAGCGTAGCGGGATCCCCTAACTATGGCTACACCTTC. The encoded protein is CASSVAGSPNYGYTF. J is TRBJ1-2 and V is TRBV9; D ambiguous. The germline V and J ends were trimmed by 0 bases and 0 bases, with 9 bases remaining between them. The germline CDR1 and CDR2 sequences are SGDLS and YYNGEE. There are 15 residues in the CDR3.

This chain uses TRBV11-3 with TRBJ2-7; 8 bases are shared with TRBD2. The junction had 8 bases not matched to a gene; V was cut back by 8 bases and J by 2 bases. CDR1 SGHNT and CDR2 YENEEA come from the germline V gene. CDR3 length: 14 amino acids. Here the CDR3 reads CASATGGAPYEQYF. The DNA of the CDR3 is TGTGCCAGCGCGACGGGGGGGGCCCCCTACGAGCAGTACTTC.

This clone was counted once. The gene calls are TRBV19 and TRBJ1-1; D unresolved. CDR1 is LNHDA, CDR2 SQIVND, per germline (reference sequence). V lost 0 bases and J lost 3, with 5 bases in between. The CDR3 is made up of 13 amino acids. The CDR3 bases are TGTGCCAGTAGTATAGATCCCTACACTGAAGCTTTCTTT. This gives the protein CASSIDPYTEAFF.

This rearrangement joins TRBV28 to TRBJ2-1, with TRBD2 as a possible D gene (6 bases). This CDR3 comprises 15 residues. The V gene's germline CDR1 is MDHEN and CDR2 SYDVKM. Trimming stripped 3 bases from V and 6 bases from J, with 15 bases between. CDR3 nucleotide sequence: TGTGCCAGCAGTTTGCGACTAGGTGCTCTCAATGAGCAGTTCTTC. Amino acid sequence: CASSLRLGALNEQFF.

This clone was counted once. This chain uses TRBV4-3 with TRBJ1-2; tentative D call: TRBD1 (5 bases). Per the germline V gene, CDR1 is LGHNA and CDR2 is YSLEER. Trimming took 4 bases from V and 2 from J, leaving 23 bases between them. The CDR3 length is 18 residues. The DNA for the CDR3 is TGCGCCAGCAGCCTGTACGGCGGCAGGGCCACACAGAACTATGGCTACACCTTC. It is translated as CASSLYGGRATQNYGYTF.

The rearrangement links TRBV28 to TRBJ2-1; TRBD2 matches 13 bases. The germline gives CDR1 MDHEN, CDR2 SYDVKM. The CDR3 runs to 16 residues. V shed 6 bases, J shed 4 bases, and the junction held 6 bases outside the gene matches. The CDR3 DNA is TGTGCCAGCAGCTCCCCGACTAGCGGGAGGTACAATGAGCAGTTCTTC. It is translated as CASSSPTSGRYNEQFF.

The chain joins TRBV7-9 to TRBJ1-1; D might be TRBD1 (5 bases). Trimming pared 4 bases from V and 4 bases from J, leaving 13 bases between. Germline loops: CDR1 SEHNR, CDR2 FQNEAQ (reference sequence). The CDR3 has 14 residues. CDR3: CASSSQDRITEAFF. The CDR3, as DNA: TGTGCCAGCAGCTCACAGGATAGAATCACTGAAGCTTTCTTT.